Included here is one T cell receptor beta chain sequence, with context. The target antigen is unknown. CDR3 length: 18 amino acids. The source of the sample is a study of cytomegalovirus exposure and HLA in healthy donors. Notes on the study in general: An ancestry cluster, one associated with Asian ancestry, reportedly showed fewer N-insertions than the roughly 700-donor mean in a later analysis. In a later analysis, a missense DCLRE1C variant was linked to TCR beta V- and J-gene trimming. In an earlier analysis, about 87% or about 30%: the productive usage of most TCR beta V segments. No immune exposure information besides CMV serostatus was available.

60 Vbeta and 13 Jbeta primers were used in PCR. Here immunoSEQ multiplex PCR was the method, and the copy in TCRdb shows in-frame clones only, minus some. The sample holds 100,000 or so clones; roughly 69% are singletons and the top ten take 2.6%. Sequencing was carried out using PBMCs. The rearrangement uses TRBV21-1 and TRBJ1-3; the table gives TRBD1 as D, unverified against the DNA. TRBV21-1 corresponds to a pseudogene. The receptor was derived from a man in his forties or fifties in good health and CMV-seropositive. DNA for the CDR3: TGTGCCAGCAGCATCGGGACAGGGGAAGGAGTTCCTGGAAACACCATATATTTT. Protein product: CASSIGTGEGVPGNTIYF.